The rows below give T cell receptor beta chains drawn from one sample of a study of blood T cell repertoires in COVID-19. TCRdb keeps only in-frame clones here, not all; method: immunoSEQ multiplex PCR. The table includes under 200,000 clones, roughly nine tenths detected once. Sequencing was done on a sample of peripheral blood. The source of these receptors is a man in his sixties with active or convalescent COVID-19. Each CDR3 is given with its conserved first and last residue. D genes are given only for firm matches. Clone sizes are given selectively: once, few, many, or a class where the clone is expanded.

V,length,D,size,J,DNA,CDR3
TRBV6-1,13,TRBD1,few,TRBJ1-2,TGTGCCAGCAGTGAAAACAGGGGAGATGGCTACACCTTC,CASSENRGDGYTF
TRBV30,12,NA,once,TRBJ1-2,TGTGCCTGGACCCGGGGAGGGGATGGCTACACCTTC,CAWTRGGDGYTF
TRBV27,15,TRBD2,NA,TRBJ2-3,TGTGCCAGCAGTTTTCGTGGGGGGGGCACAGATACGCAGTATTTT,CASSFRGGGTDTQYF
TRBV29-1,14,NA,NA,TRBJ1-1,TGCAGCGTTGACAGGGGTCAGGGATACACTGAAGCTTTCTTT,CSVDRGQGYTEAFF
TRBV5-6,14,NA,NA,TRBJ1-4,TGTGCCAGCAGCTTGCAGGGAATTAATGAAAAACTGTTTTTT,CASSLQGINEKLFF
TRBV6-5,14,TRBD1,few,TRBJ1-2,TGTGCCAGCAGTCAGGACAGGGGCCCCACTGGCTACACCTTC,CASSQDRGPTGYTF
TRBV7-2,15,NA,NA,TRBJ2-6,TGTGCCAGCAGCCAAGCCTTCTCTGGGGCCAACGTCCTGACTTTC,CASSQAFSGANVLTF
TRBV7-9,14,NA,NA,TRBJ1-4,TGTGCCAGCAGCCCCCACGGGGGGGATGAAAAACTGTTTTTT,CASSPHGGDEKLFF
TRBV18,12,TRBD1,once,TRBJ1-2,TGTGCCAGCTTAGGGACAGACTATGGCTACACCTTC,CASLGTDYGYTF
TRBV7-6,16,NA,once,TRBJ1-2,TGTGCCAGCAGCCCCTGGGGAGGGCATAGGGACTATGGCTACACCTTC,CASSPWGGHRDYGYTF
TRBV5-5,15,TRBD1,NA,TRBJ1-2,TGTGCCAGCAGCTGTGGGGGACAGGGGGCTTGTGGCTACACCTTC,CASSCGGQGACGYTF
TRBV28,13,NA,NA,TRBJ2-2,TGTGCCAGCACCCTACCCGGCACCGGGGAGCTGTTTTTT,CASTLPGTGELFF
TRBV7-9,13,NA,NA,TRBJ1-1,TGTGCCAGCAGCTTAGCCGGGAACACTGAAGCTTTCTTT,CASSLAGNTEAFF
TRBV12-5,14,NA,few,TRBJ2-2,TGTGCTAGTGGGATACAGTTTCTTTGGGGGGAGCTGTTTTTT,CASGIQFLWGELFF
TRBV20-1,10,NA,NA,TRBJ1-2,TGCAGTGCGTCTCACGGGGGCTACACCTTC,CSASHGGYTF
TRBV19,17,TRBD1,NA,TRBJ2-5,TGTGCCAGTAGTCGGACAGGGAGGTTAAGGGAGGTCGAGACCCAGTACTTC,CASSRTGRLREVETQYF
TRBV5-1,16,TRBD2,NA,TRBJ2-3,TGCGCCAGCACCATTGGGACTAGCGGGGGCACAGATACGCAGTATTTT,CASTIGTSGGTDTQYF
TRBV3-1/TRBV3-2,16,NA,once,TRBJ2-7,TGTGCCAGCAGCCAAGGGGGGTCACGCCAGGGGCACGAGCAGTACTTC,CASSQGGSRQGHEQYF
TRBV27,14,TRBD1,once,TRBJ2-2,TGTGCCAGCAGTAGACGACAGGGTACCGGGGAGCTGTTTTTT,CASSRRQGTGELFF
TRBV5-4,15,TRBD2,NA,TRBJ2-1,TGTGCCAGCAGCTTGACAAGCGGGGGGGTCGATGAGCAGTTCTTC,CASSLTSGGVDEQFF
TRBV3-1/TRBV3-2,13,TRBD2,NA,TRBJ2-1,TGTGCCAGCGCCGGCGGGAGCTACAATGAGCAGTTCTTC,CASAGGSYNEQFF
TRBV10-3,15,TRBD1,NA,TRBJ1-1,TGTGCCACCCAACGGGACAGGGTGGGCGACACTGAAGCTTTCTTT,CATQRDRVGDTEAFF
TRBV6-1,13,NA,NA,TRBJ1-2,TGTGCCAGCAGTGAACAGGGTGACTATGGCTACACCTTC,CASSEQGDYGYTF
TRBV27,13,NA,NA,TRBJ1-6,TGTGCCAGCAGTTTGGCCCTGAATTCACCCCTCCACTTT,CASSLALNSPLHF
TRBV7-9,15,NA,NA,TRBJ1-5,TGTGCCAGCAGCCCCGACAGGTTTGGTAATCAGCCCCAGCATTTT,CASSPDRFGNQPQHF
TRBV5-6,15,TRBD2,NA,TRBJ2-1,TGTGCCAGCAGCTTCCCCGGGGGGGCCAACAATGAGCAGTTCTTC,CASSFPGGANNEQFF
TRBV29-1,12,TRBD1,NA,TRBJ2-7,TGCAGCGTTGAGGGACAGTGGGTGGGGCAGTACTTC,CSVEGQWVGQYF
TRBV10-3,13,NA,NA,TRBJ2-7,TGTGCCACTACTAGACAGGACGCCTACGAGCAGTACTTC,CATTRQDAYEQYF
TRBV6-1,16,TRBD1,NA,TRBJ1-1,TGTGCCAGCAGTGGGGCACCGGGACAGGGGGGACGTGAAGCTTTCTTT,CASSGAPGQGGREAFF
TRBV6-1,17,NA,NA,TRBJ1-2,TGTGCCAGCAGTGAAAGATTGGACAGCCCGCTTGGTTTTGGCTACACCTTC,CASSERLDSPLGFGYTF
TRBV7-8,14,TRBD1,NA,TRBJ1-1,TGTGCCAGCAGCTTCGACAGGGGGCTCACTGAAGCTTTCTTT,CASSFDRGLTEAFF
TRBV27,15,TRBD2,NA,TRBJ2-7,TGTGCCAGCAAACCCGGGGGGGCGAAGGGCTACGAGCAGTACTTC,CASKPGGAKGYEQYF
TRBV7-9,13,TRBD1,NA,TRBJ2-2,TGTGCCAGCCGGATACAGGGGCCCGGGGAGCTGTTTTTT,CASRIQGPGELFF
TRBV23-1,20,NA,NA,TRBJ1-2,TGCGCCAGCAGTCAATCCCCCCTGAGTTTTAGGCAGGGGCCGGCAGATGGCTACACCTTC,CASSQSPLSFRQGPADGYTF
TRBV19,14,TRBD2,NA,TRBJ2-7,TGTGCCAGCACTGGCAAGCGGGGGCTTTCCGAGCAGTACTTC,CASTGKRGLSEQYF
TRBV6-5,16,TRBD1,few,TRBJ2-2,TGTGCCAGCAGTTACGGGACAGGGTCGAACACCGGGGAGCTGTTTTTT,CASSYGTGSNTGELFF
TRBV2,13,TRBD2,few,TRBJ2-3,TGTGCCAGCAGTCTCATACTAGCGGCAACGCAGTATTTT,CASSLILAATQYF
TRBV27,12,NA,NA,TRBJ2-3,TGTGCCAGCAGTTCCTTCACAGATACGCAGTATTTT,CASSSFTDTQYF
TRBV5-1,16,NA,NA,TRBJ2-2,TGCGCCAGCCGACGGGGATGGCAGGGGAACTTGCGGGAGCTGTTTTTT,CASRRGWQGNLRELFF
TRBV19,16,TRBD1,NA,TRBJ2-7,TGTGCCAGTAGTTTACCTGCCGGGACAGGGGGTCACGAGCAGTACTTC,CASSLPAGTGGHEQYF
TRBV7-2,17,TRBD1,NA,TRBJ2-2,TGTGCCAGCAGCTTAGGGGGTACAGGGGGCCGTACCGGGGAGCTGTTTTTT,CASSLGGTGGRTGELFF
TRBV5-1,15,TRBD1,NA,TRBJ1-6,TGCGCCAGCAGCAGGACAGGGGTGGGTAATTCACCCCTCCACTTT,CASSRTGVGNSPLHF
TRBV2,14,TRBD1,NA,TRBJ2-5,TGTGCCAGCAGGGACAGGGGGCGCTTGGAGACCCAGTACTTC,CASRDRGRLETQYF
TRBV2,16,NA,NA,TRBJ1-2,TGTGCCAGCAGTTCCCAAGCGGGGGGCACGCGCGGAGGCTACACCTTC,CASSSQAGGTRGGYTF
TRBV5-6,14,NA,NA,TRBJ2-7,TGTGCCAGCAGCTTGGGACGGAGCCCCTACGAGCAGTACTTC,CASSLGRSPYEQYF
TRBV28,15,NA,NA,TRBJ1-2,TGTGCCAGCAGTTTATGGCAGGACTTGGGGGGTGGCTACACCTTC,CASSLWQDLGGGYTF
TRBV19,17,TRBD2,NA,TRBJ2-6,TGTGCCAGTAGCCTAGGGGCGGGGGGTACTGGGGCCAACGTCCTGACTTTC,CASSLGAGGTGANVLTF
TRBV21-1,17,NA,NA,TRBJ1-2,TGTGCCAGCAGCTCACTCGGGAATTTCCCCCCGGCCTATGGCTACACCTTC,CASSSLGNFPPAYGYTF
TRBV18,16,TRBD1,once,TRBJ1-2,TGTGCCAGCTCACCACCGGGGACAGGGGCTAACTATGGCTACACCTTC,CASSPPGTGANYGYTF
TRBV19,14,NA,NA,TRBJ2-6,TGTGCCAGTAGTATGGGGGGTGGGGCCAACGTCCTGACTTTC,CASSMGGGANVLTF